This T cell receptor (beta chain) emerged from a study of cytomegalovirus exposure and HLA in healthy donors. Primers for the PCR totalled 60 Vbeta and 13 Jbeta. Clones were sequenced by immunoSEQ multiplex PCR, and TCRdb holds only the in-frame ones, with some missing. The data show 190,000 or so clones, with 80% seen just once and 0.65% held by the top ten. Sequencing was carried out using PBMCs. The TCR originated in a boy younger than 18 in good health and CMV-seronegative.

CDR3 amino acids: CASSIYSGANVLTF. The CDR3 coding sequence is TGTGCCAGTAGTATTTACTCTGGGGCCAACGTCCTGACTTTC. This chain joins TRBV19 and TRBJ2-6; D not resolved. The V and J ends lost 3 bases and 0 bases respectively, with 3 bases between them. Germline assignment: CDR1 LNHDA and CDR2 SQIVND (reference sequence). The CDR3 covers 14 residues. Using reference TRBV19 and TRBJ2-6 for the parts outside the CDR3, the full variable domain is DGGITQSPKYLFRKEGQNVTLSCEQNLNHDAMYWYRQDPGQGLRLIYYSQIVNDFQKGDIAEGYSVSREKKESFPLTVTSAQKNPTAFYLCASSIYSGANVLTFGAGSRLTVL.